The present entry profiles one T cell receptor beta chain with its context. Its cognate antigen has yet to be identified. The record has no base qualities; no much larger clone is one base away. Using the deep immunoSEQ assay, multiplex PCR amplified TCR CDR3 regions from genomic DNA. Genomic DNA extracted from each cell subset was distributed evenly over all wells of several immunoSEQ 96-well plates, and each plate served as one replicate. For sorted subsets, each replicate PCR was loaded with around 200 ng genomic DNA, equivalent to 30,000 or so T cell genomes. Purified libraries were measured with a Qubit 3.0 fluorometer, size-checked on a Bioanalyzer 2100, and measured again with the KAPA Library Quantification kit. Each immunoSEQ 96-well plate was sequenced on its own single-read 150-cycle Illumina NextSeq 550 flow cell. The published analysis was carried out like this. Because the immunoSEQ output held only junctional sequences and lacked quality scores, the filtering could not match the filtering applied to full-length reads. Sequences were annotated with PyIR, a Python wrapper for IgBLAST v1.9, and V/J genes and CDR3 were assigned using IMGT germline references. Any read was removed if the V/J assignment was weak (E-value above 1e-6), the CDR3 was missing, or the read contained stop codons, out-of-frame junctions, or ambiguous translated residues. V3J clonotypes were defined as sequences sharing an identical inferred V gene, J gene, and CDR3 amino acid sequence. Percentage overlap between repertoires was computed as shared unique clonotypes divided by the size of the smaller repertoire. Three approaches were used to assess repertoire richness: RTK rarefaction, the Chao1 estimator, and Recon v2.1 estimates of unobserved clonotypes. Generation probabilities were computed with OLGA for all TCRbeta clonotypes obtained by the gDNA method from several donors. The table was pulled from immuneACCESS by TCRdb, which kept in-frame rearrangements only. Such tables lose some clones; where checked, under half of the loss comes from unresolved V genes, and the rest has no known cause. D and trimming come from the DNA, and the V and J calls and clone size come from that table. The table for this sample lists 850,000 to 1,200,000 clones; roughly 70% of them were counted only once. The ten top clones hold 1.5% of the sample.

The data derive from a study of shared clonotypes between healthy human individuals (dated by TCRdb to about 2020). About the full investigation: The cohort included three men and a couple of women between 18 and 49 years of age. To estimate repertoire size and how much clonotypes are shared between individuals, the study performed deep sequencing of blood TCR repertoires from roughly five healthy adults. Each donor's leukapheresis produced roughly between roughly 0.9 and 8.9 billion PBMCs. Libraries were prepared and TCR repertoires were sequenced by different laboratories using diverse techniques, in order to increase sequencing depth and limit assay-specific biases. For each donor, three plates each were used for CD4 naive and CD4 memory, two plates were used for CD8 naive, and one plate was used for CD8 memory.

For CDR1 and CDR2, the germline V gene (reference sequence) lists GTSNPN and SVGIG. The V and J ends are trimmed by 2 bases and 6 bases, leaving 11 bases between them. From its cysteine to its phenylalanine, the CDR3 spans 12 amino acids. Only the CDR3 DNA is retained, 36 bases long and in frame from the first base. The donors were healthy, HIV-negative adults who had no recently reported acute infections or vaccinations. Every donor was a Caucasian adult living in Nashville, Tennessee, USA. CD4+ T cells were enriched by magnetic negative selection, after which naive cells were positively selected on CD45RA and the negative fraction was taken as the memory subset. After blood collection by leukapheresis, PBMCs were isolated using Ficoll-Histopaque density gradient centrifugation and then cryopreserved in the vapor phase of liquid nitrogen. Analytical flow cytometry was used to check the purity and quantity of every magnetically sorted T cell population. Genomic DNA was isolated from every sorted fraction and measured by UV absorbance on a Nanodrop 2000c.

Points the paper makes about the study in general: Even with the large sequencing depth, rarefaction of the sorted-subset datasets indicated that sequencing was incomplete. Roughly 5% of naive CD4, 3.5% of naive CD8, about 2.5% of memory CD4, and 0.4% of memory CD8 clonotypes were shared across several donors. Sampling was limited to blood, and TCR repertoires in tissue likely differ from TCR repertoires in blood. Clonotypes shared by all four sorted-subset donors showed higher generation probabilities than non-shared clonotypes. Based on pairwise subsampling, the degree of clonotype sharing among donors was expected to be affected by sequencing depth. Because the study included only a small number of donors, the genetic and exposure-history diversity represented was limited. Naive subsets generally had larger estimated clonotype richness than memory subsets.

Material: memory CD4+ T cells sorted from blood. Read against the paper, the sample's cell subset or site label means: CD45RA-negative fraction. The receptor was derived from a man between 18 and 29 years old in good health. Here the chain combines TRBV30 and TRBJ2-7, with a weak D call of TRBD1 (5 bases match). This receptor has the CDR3 CAWSRGRVEQYF. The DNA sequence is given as TGTGCCTGGAGTAGGGGCCGGGTCGAGCAGTACTTC.